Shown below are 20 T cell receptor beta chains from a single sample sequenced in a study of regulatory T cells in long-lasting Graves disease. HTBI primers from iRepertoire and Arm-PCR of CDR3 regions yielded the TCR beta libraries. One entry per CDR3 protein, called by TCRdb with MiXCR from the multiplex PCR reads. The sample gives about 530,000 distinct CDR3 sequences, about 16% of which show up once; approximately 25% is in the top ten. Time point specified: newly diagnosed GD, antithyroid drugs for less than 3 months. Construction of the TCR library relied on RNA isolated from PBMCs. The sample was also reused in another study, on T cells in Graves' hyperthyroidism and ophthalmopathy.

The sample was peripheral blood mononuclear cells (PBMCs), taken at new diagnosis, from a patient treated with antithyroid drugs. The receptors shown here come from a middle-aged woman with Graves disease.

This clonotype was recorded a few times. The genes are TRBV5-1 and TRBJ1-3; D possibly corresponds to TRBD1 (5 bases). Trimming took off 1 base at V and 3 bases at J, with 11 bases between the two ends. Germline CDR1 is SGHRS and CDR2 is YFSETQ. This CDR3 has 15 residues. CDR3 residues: CASSLWGSDGNTIYF. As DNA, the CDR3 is TGCGCCAGCAGCTTGTGGGGGTCGGATGGAAACACCATATATTTT.

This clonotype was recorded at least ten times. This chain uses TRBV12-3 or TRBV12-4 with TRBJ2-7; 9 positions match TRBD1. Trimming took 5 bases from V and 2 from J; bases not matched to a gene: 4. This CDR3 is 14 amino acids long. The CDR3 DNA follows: TGTGCCAGCAGTCAAGACAGGGGGGCCTACGAGCAGTACTTC. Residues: CASSQDRGAYEQYF.

This chain's CDR3 is CASSFPDRGTEKLFF. The CDR3 nucleotides read TGTGCCAGCAGTTTCCCGGACAGGGGGACCGAAAAACTGTTTTTT. The chain carries TRBV2 and TRBJ1-4, with 10 bases that match TRBD1. This CDR3 region has 15 residues. The germline V gene encodes CDR1 SNHLY and CDR2 FYNNEI. The V gene end was trimmed by 5 bases and the J gene end by 8 bases; junction bases not matched to a gene: 8.

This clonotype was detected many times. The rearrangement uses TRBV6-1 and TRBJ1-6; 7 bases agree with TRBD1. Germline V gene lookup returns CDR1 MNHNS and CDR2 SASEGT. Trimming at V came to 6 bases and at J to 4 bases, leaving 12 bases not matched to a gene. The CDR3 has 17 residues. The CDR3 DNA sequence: TGTGCCAGCAGATCAGACAGGGAAGGGTGGTATAATTCACCCCTCCACTTT. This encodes CASRSDREGWYNSPLHF.

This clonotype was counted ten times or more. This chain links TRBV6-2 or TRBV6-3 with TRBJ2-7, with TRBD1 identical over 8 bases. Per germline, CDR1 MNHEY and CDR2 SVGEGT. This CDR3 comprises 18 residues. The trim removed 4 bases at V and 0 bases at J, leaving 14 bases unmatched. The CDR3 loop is CASSFHLTGGIPSYEQYF. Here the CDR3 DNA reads TGTGCCAGCAGTTTCCATCTCACAGGGGGGATCCCCTCCTACGAGCAGTACTTC.

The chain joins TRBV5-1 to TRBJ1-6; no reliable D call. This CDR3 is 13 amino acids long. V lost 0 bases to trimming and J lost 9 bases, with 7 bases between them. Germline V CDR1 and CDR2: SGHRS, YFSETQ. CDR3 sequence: CASSLGLASPLHF. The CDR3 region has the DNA TGCGCCAGCAGCTTGGGTTTGGCTTCACCCCTCCACTTT.

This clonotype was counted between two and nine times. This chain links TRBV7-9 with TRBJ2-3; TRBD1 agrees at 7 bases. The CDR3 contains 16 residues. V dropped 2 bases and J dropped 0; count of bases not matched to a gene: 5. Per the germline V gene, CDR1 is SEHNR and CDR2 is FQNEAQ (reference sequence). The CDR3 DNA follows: TGTGCCAGCAGCTTATGGGTCAGGGGGAGCACAGATACGCAGTATTTT. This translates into CASSLWVRGSTDTQYF.

CDR3 in DNA: TGTGCCATCGCGGCCTCAGGGTTCGGCTCCTACAATGAGCAGTTCTTC. Residues: CAIAASGFGSYNEQFF. V and J are TRBV6-1 and TRBJ2-1, with TRBD1 as a possible D gene (5 bases). V lost 10 bases and J 0 bases, leaving 19 bases between the germline ends. Germline loops: CDR1 MNHNS, CDR2 SASEGT. The CDR3 extends over 16 amino acids.

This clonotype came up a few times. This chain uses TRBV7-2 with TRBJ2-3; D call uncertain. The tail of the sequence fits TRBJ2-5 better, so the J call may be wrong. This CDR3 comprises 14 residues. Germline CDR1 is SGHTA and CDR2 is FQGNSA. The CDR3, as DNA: TGTGCCAGCAGCTTAGAAGGGAATTTGGAGACCCAGTACTTC. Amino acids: CASSLEGNLETQYF.

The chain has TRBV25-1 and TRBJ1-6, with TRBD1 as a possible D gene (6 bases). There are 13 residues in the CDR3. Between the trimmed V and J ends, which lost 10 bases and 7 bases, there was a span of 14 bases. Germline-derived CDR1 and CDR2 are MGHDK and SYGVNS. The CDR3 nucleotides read TGTGCCACTCGGGGGCAGGGCAATTCACCCCTCCACTTT. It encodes CATRGQGNSPLHF.

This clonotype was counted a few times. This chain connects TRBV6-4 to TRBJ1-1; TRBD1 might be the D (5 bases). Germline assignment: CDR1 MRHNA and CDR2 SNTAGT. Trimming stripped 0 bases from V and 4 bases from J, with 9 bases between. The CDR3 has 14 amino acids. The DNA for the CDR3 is TGTGCCAGCAGTGACTCAGGGGAAAGCACTGAAGCTTTCTTT. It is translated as CASSDSGESTEAFF.

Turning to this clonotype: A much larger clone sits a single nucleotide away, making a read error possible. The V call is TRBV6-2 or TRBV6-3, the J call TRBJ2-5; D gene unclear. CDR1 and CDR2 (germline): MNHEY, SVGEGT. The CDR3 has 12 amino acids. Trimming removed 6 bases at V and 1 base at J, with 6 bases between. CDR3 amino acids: CASREFQETQYF. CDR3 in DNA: TGTGCCAGCAGGGAGTTCCAAGAGACCCAGTACTTC.

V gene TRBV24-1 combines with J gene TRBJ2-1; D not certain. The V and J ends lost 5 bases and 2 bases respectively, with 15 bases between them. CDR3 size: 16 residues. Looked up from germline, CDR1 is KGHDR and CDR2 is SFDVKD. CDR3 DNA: TGTGCCACCAGTGGCCCCGTGGAGTCCCCCTACAATGAGCAGTTCTTC. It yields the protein CATSGPVESPYNEQFF.

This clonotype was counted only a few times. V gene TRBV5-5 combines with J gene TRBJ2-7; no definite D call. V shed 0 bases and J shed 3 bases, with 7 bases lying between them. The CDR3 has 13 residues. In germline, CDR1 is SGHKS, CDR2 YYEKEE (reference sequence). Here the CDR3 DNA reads TGTGCCAGCAGCTTGGCACAGTTCTACGAGCAGTACTTC. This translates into CASSLAQFYEQYF.

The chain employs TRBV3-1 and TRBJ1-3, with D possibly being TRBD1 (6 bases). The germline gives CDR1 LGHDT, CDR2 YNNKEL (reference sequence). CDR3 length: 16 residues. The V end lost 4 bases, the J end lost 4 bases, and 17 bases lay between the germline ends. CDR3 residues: CASSPGGGTSGNTIYF. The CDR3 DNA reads TGTGCCAGCAGCCCCGGAGGAGGGACAAGCGGAAACACCATATATTTT.

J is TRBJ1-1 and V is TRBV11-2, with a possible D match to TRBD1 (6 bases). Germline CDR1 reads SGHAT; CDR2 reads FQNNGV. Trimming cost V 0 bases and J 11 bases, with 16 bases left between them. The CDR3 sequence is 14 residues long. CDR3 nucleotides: TGTGCCAGCAGCTTAGAGGACAGCGGAGCCGGGGCTTTCTTT. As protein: CASSLEDSGAGAFF.

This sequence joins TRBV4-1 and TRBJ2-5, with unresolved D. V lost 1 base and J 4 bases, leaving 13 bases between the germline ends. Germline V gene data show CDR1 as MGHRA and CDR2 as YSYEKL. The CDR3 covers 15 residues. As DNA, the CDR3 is TGCGCCAGCAGCCAAGGTTCGGTGTTCGGAGAGACCCAGTACTTC. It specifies CASSQGSVFGETQYF.

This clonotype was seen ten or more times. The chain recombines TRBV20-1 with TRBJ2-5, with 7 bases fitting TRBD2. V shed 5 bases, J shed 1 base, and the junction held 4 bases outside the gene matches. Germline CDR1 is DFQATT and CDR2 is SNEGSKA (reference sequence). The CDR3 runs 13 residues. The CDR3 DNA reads TGCAGTGCTTTCCGACTAGCCCAAGAGACCCAGTACTTC. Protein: CSAFRLAQETQYF.

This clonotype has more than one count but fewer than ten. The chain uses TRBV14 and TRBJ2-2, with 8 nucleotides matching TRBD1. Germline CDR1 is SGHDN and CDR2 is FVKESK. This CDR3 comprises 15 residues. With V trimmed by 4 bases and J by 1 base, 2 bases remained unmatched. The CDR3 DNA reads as TGTGCCAGCAGCCTGGACAGGGAGAACACCGGGGAGCTGTTTTTT. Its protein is CASSLDRENTGELFF.

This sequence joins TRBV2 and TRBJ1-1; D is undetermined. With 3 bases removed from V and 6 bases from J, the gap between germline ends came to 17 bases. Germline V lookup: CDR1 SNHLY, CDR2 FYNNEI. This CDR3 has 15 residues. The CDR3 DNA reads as TGTGCCAGCAGTGATGGAATGAACATCAACGCTGAAGCTTTCTTT. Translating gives CASSDGMNINAEAFF.